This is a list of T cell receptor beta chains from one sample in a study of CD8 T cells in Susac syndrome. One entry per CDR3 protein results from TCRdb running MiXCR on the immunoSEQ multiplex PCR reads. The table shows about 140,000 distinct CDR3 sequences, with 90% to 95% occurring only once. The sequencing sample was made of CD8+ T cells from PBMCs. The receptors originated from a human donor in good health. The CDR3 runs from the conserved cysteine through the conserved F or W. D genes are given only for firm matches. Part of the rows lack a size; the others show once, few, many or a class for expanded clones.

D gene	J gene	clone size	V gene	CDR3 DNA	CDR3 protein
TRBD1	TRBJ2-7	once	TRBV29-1	TGCAGCGTTGTTGACAGGGTGAGCTCCTACGAGCAGTACTTC	CSVVDRVSSYEQYF
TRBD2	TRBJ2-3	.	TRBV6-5	TGTGCCTCTAATGGGGGAGGGTCCGTGGATACGCAGTATTTT	CASNGGGSVDTQYF
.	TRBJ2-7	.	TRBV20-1	.	CSARDFRGYEQYF
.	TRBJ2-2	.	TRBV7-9	TGTGCCAGCAGCCCCACGACTACCGGGGAGCTGTTTTTT	CASSPTTTGELFF
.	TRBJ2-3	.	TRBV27	TGTGCCAGCAGTCCCGCAATCGGGGGAGATACGCAGTATTTT	CASSPAIGGDTQYF
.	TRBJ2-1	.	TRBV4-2	TGTGCCAGCAGCCGTTCGGGGGATGACTACAATGAGCAGTTCTTC	CASSRSGDDYNEQFF
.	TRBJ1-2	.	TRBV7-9	TGTGCCAGCAGCTTAGGCCAGGCTGGCTACACCTTC	CASSLGQAGYTF
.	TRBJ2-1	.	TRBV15	TGTGCCACCAGTTCGCCAGAGATCTCCTACAATGAGCAGTTCTTC	CATSSPEISYNEQFF
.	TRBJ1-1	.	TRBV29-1	TGCAGCGCCACCCACACAGAAGGTTGGGAAGCTTTCTTT	CSATHTEGWEAFF
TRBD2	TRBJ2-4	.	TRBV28	TGTGCCAGCAGTTTGGGGACTAGCGGGAGGGCCGGGAACATTCAGTACTTC	CASSLGTSGRAGNIQYF
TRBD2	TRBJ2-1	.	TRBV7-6	TGTGCCAGCAGCTTGGGTAGCGGGCCCTACAATGAGCAGTTCTTC	CASSLGSGPYNEQFF
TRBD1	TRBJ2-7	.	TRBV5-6	TGTGCCAGCAGCTGGGGGACAGCGAACTCCTACGAGCAGTACTTC	CASSWGTANSYEQYF
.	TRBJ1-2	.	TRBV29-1	TGCAGCGTGGAGGGACCCCCGGGAGAGGGCTACACCTTC	CSVEGPPGEGYTF
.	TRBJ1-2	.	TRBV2	TGTGCCAGCGGGTCACATGGCTACACCTTC	CASGSHGYTF
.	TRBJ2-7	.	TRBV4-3	TGCGCCAGCAGCCAAGTCCTGGGACTTAAAACCTACGAGCAGTACTTC	CASSQVLGLKTYEQYF
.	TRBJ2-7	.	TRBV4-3	TGCGCCAGCAGCCAAGAGAATAGGCAAGACGAGCAGTACTTC	CASSQENRQDEQYF
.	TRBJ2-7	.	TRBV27	TGTGCCAGCAGTCCGGGAAAAGGGCCAGGAGACGAGCAGTACTTC	CASSPGKGPGDEQYF
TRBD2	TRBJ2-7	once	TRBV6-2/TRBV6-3	TGTGCCAGCAAGCCCGGACTAGCGGGAGACGAGCAGTACTTC	CASKPGLAGDEQYF
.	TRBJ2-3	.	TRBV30	TGTGCCGGAAAAAGCGGACTTACGCAGTATTTT	CAGKSGLTQYF
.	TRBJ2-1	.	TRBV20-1	TGCAGTGCTAGAGATTTAGGTACTGAGCAGTTCTTC	CSARDLGTEQFF
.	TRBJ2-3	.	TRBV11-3	TGTGCCAGCAGCTCTCTATTTGAAGATACGCAGTATTTT	CASSSLFEDTQYF
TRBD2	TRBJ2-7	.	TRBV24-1	TGTGCCACCAGTAGCGGGAACTCCTACGAGCAGTACTTC	CATSSGNSYEQYF
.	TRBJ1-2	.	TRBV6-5	TGTGCCAGCAGCCCGGGGGCGGATGGCTACACCTTC	CASSPGADGYTF
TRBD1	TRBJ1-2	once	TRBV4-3	TGCGCCAGCAACACAATACAGGGGGCAGGCTATGGCTACACCTTC	CASNTIQGAGYGYTF
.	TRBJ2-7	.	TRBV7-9	TGTGCCAGCAGCTGGGGGACCGAGGGGGAGCAGTACTTC	CASSWGTEGEQYF
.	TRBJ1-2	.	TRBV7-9	TGTGCCAGCAGCTTAGGGCAGGGATGGGATGGCTACACCTTC	CASSLGQGWDGYTF
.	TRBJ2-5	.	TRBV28	TGTGCCAGCAGTTCGGAGGGGGAGACCCAGTACTTC	CASSSEGETQYF
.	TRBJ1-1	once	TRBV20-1	TGCAGTGCTAGAGTATCTATTTCGAACACTGAAGCTTTCTTT	CSARVSISNTEAFF
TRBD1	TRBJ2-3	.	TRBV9	TGTGCCAGCAGCACCTCCGGGACAGTCACAGATACGCAGTATTTT	CASSTSGTVTDTQYF
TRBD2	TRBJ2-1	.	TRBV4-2	TGTGCCAGCAGCCAAGATGCGACTAGCGGGGGAGACAATGAGCAGTTCTTC	CASSQDATSGGDNEQFF
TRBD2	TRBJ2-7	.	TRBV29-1	TGCAGCGTTGAAGAGGAGCGGGGGGTCTACGAGCAGTACTTC	CSVEEERGVYEQYF
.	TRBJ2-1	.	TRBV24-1	TGTGCCACCAGTGATTTGGGGGAGCACTCTAATGAGCAGTTCTTC	CATSDLGEHSNEQFF